This T cell receptor beta chain was retrieved from a study of CD8+ T cells in alopecia areata. Sequencing used cDNA as its template, made by extracting RNA and reverse transcribing it. The data were produced by immunoSEQ multiplex PCR, yet TCRdb's version contains in-frame clones alone and is incomplete. The sample lists fewer than 100,000 clones, 35% to 50% occurring once. This clone is medium-sized. J was trimmed by 6 bases and V by 1 base; bases with no gene match: 4. Germline-derived CDR1 and CDR2 are SQVTM and ANQGSEA. This CDR3 comprises 14 residues. The V gene is TRBV29-1, the J gene TRBJ1-4; 8 bases line up with TRBD1. The sample was CD4+ T cells sorted from blood. This receptor was obtained from a human donor with alopecia areata. In DNA, the CDR3 is TGCAGCGTTGAAGGTGGGACAGGTGATGAAAAACTGTTTTTT. This sequence encodes CSVEGGTGDEKLFF.